This T cell receptor (beta chain) was found in a study of T-cell memory formation after mild COVID-19 (dated by TCRdb to about 2021). Study-wide context: TCR sequence clusters from the two donors were largely donor specific. Two young, previously healthy adult volunteers, one female and one male, were included in the cohort. In a couple of donors, T-cell clones that expanded and contracted after mild COVID-19 were tracked by sequencing TCRalpha and TCRbeta repertoires over time. The investigation overall reported the following: Some responding clones were detected in pre-infection memory, which suggested that pre-existing cross-reactive memory T cells had joined the SARS-CoV-2 response. Only a couple of mild cases were covered in the study, and larger cohorts including severe cases with pre-infection samples were considered necessary. The second-wave clones that peaked on day 37 were not confirmed to be SARS-CoV-2 specific. Contracting CD4+ clones were located mainly in the CM and EM memory subsets, whereas CD8+ clones were found to be enriched in EMRA. Clones that contracted from day 15 to 85 showed balanced CD4/CD8 phenotypes, whereas a second wave of clones that expanded from day 15 to 37 leaned towards CD4+.

Instrument used: Illumina NovaSeq 6000. TCRalpha and TCRbeta cDNA libraries were constructed by 5'RACE with constant-segment primers, with sample barcodes and unique molecular identifiers being introduced. RNA was extracted from every sample with Trizol reagent. Library amplification was performed in two PCR steps, and a second sample barcode and Illumina TruSeq adapters were introduced in the second step. Libraries were sequenced on an Illumina NovaSeq with 2 x 150 bp paired-end reads. Under the source paper's analysis protocol: Demultiplexing of reads and collapsing into UMI-guided consensus sequences were performed with migec v1.2.7. Using mixcr v2.1.11, UMI consensuses were aligned to TRA and TRB V and J templates and then assembled into clonotypes. A clonotype was counted as expanded or contracted only when both edgeR and NoisET called the clonotype significant, with the noise models trained on biological replicates. For edgeR calls, a false discovery rate-adjusted p below 0.01 and a log2 fold-change threshold of 1 were applied. As an exploratory analysis of dynamics, max-normalized trajectories of the 1000 most abundant clonotypes were examined by PCA with hierarchical clustering. Separately sequenced CD4+ and CD8+ repertoires were used to assign the CD4 or CD8 phenotype of responding clones. TCRdb passed the public sequencing reads through fastp at Q25 and MiXCR, retaining productive beta sequences. A single entry per CDR3 protein holds the most common genes and DNA from its merged rows. The V and J calls and clone size come from TCRdb's table, not from the authors' own analysis. The sample includes roughly 220,000 distinct CDR3 sequences, with around 9.5% observed a single time. The ten biggest clones cover 3.5% of the sample.

Ficoll-Paque density gradient centrifugation was used to isolate PBMCs. The CDR3 holds 14 amino acids from the cysteine to the phenylalanine. Here the CDR3 DNA is all that survives: 42 bases in frame from base 1. V loses 9 bases, J loses 0 bases, and the germline ends lie 12 bases apart. There are a few counts of this clonotype. Its antigen remains undetermined. The sample holds no much larger clone one base away, and base qualities are not on file. The sample was PBMCs or a T cell subset sorted from them (not recorded which). The chain was built from TRBV12-3 or TRBV12-4 and TRBJ2-1, and perhaps TRBD1 as D gene, on 6 matching bases. The receptor comes from a man between 18 and 29 years old who had mild COVID-19 (a few samples of this study predate the infection). The sample titles of this study are shuffled in the database, so cell type and time point are left out; the donor was told from shared clones. Here is the DNA: TGTGCCAGTCGGACAGCGAGCTCCTACAATGAGCAGTTCTTC. Its protein product is CASRTASSYNEQFF.